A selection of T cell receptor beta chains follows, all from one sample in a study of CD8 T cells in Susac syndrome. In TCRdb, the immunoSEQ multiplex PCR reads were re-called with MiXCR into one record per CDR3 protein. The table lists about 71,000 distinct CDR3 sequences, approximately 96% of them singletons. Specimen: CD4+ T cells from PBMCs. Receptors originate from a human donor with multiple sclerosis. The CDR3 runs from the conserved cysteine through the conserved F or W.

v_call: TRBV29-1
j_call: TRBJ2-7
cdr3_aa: CSVTGPQLYEQYF

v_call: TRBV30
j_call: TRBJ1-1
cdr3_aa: CAWVWGIGTEAFF

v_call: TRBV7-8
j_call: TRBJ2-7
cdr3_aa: CASSLEQPNYEQYF

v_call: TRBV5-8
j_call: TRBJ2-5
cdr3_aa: CASSFVRGAGETQYF

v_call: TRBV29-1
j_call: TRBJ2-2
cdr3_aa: CSVTGTPATGELFF

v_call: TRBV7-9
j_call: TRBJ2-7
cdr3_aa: CASSRDAAPEQYF

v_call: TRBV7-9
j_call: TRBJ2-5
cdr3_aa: CASSLNGDGETQYF

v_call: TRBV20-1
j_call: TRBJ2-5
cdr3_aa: CSVPGTSQETQYF

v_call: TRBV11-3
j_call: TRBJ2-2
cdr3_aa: CASSSGRQGGTGELFF

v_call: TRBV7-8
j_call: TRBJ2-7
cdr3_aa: CASSLSSGSYEQYF

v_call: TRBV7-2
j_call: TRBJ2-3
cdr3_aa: CASSSQGVLTDTQYF

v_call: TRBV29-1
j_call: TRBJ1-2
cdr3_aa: CSVLLGAGGNGYTF

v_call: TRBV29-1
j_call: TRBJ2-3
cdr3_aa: CSAGRGDSTDTQYF

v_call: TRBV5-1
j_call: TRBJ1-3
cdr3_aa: CASSVGQRSGNTIYF

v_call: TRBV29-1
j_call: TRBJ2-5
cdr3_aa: CSVDGGPYQETQYF

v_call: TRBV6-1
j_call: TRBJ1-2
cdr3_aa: CASREGQIAGYTF

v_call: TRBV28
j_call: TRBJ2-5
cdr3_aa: CASRDRTGKTQYF

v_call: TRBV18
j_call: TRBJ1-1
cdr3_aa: CASSPQGAMNTEAFF

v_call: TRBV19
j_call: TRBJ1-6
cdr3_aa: CASSATPGQLNSPLHF

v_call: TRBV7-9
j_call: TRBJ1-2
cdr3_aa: CASSLITVSNYGYTF

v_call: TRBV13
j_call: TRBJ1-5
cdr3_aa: CASSYRTGTGFQPQHF

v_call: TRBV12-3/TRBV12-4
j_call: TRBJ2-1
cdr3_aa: CASRPRGASYNEQFF

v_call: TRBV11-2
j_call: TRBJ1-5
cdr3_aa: CASSPDSFNQPQHF

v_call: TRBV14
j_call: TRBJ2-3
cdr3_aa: CASSQDLMGATTDTQYF

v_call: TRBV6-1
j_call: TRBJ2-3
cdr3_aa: CASRSSGGSSTDTQYF

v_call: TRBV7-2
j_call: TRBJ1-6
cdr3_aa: CASSPVAGYNSPLHF

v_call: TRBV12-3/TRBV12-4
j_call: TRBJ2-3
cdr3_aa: CASSFGGVTDTQYF

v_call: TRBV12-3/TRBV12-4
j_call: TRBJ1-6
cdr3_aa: CASRVFRAGNNSPLHF

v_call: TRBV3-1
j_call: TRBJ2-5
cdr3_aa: CASSLQGAIRETQYF

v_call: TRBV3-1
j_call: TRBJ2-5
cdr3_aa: CASSQGGGTEAQYF

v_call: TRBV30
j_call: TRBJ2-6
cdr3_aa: CAWSVPPGISGANVLTF

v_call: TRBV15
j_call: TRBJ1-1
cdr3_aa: CATSRDGGRGTEAFF

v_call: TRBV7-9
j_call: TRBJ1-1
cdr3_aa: CASSLEGQHTEAFF

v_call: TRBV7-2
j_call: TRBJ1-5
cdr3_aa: CASSSRGRPQHF

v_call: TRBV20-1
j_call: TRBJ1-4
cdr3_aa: CSARGQGRGNEKLFF

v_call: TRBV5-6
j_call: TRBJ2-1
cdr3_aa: CASSQQGDEQFF

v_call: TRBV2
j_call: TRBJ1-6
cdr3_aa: CASSALTQDSPLHF

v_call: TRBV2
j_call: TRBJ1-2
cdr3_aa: CASRGPERGYTF

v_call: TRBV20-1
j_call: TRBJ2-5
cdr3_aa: CSARASPETQYF

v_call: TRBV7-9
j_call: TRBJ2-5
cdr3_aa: CASSPGGSGGLQETQYF

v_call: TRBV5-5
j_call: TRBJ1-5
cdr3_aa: CASSLLLQSNQPQHF

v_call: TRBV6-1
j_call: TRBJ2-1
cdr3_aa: CASSEPGNEQFF

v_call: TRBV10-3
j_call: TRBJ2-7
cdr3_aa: CAISERRQEGQYF

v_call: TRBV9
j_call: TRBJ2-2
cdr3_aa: CASSADRPGELFF

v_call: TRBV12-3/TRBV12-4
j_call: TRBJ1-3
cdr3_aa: CASSPLGGKEAGNTIYF

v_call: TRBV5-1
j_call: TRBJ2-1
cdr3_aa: CASRSTSGGDNEQFF

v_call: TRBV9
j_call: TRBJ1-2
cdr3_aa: CASSGATVGGYTF

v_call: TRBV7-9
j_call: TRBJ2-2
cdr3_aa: CASSLTVDTGELFF

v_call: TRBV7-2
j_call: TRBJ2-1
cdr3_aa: CASSIGWGNEQFF

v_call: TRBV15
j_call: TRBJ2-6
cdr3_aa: CATGGPHSGANVLTF

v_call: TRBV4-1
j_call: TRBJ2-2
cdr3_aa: CASSQGRYTNTGELFF

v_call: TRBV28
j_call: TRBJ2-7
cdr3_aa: CASSQITMQSSYEQYF

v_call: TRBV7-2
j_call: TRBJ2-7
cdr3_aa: CASSPRTGANEQYF

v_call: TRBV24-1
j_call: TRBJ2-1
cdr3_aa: CATSASDRDNEQFF

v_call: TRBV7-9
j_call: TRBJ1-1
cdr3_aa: CASSLVRGRGSHTEAFF

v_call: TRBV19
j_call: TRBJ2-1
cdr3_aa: CASSPRRVAGGYNEQFF

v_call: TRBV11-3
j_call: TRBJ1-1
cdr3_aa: CASSLGTGNLNTEAFF